What follows are 15 T cell receptor beta chains derived from one specimen sequenced in a study of cytomegalovirus exposure and HLA in healthy donors. The PCR contained 60 Vbeta and 13 Jbeta primers. The assay was immunoSEQ multiplex PCR, and TCRdb's table has in-frame clones only and misses some. The table records 140,000 or so clones, approximately 86% of them present only once. The sequencing sample was made of PBMCs. These receptors all come from a woman between 40 and 50 years old in good health and CMV-seronegative.

This chain uses TRBV4-1 with TRBJ2-7; 8 nucleotides match TRBD2. Trimming cost V 2 bases and J 0 bases; bases outside gene matches: 15. Germline CDR1 is MGHRA and CDR2 is YSYEKL. CDR3 length: 19 amino acids. The CDR3 coding sequence is TGCGCCAGCAGCCAATGGGGAGACTGGACTAGCCCTAGCTCCTACGAGCAGTACTTC. Translated, it gives CASSQWGDWTSPSSYEQYF.

The J gene is TRBJ2-2, the V gene TRBV12-5, with TRBD2 matching 7 bases. Unmatched junction bases numbered 6, after V lost 2 bases and J lost 0 bases. Germline CDR1 is LGHNT and CDR2 is FRNRAP. CDR3 size: 17 residues. The CDR3 loop is CASGLSPGGANTGELFF. For the CDR3, the DNA is TGTGCTAGTGGTTTGTCCCCGGGAGGCGCGAACACCGGGGAGCTGTTTTTT.

This clone was detected only once. The chain is built from TRBV28 and TRBJ1-2; tentatively, D is TRBD1 (5 bases). V gave up 2 bases and J gave up 4 bases, with 11 bases separating them. The CDR3 spans 14 residues. Germline CDR1 reads MDHEN; CDR2 reads SYDVKM. CDR3 sequence: CASSLPGLLYGYTF. Here the CDR3 DNA reads TGTGCCAGCAGTTTACCGGGACTTCTCTATGGCTACACCTTC.

The J gene is TRBJ1-5, the V gene TRBV7-8, with no clear D. Trimming removed 4 bases at V and 3 bases at J, with 13 bases between. The CDR3 consists of 15 residues. In germline, CDR1 is SGHVS, CDR2 FQNEAQ. CDR3 in DNA: TGTGCCAGCAGCTCAATAGCGTCCCCCAATCAGCCCCAGCATTTT. As protein: CASSSIASPNQPQHF. Full variable domain (missing parts from reference TRBV7-8 and TRBJ1-5): GAGVSQSPRYKVAKRGQDVALRCDPISGHVSLFWYQQALGQGPEFLTYFQNEAQLDKSGLPSDRFFAERPEGSVSTLKIQRTQQEDSAVYLCASSSIASPNQPQHFGDGTRLSIL.

The genes are TRBV10-1 and TRBJ2-3; TRBD1 agrees at 7 bases. The CDR3 loop spans 14 amino acids. CDR1 is WNHNN, CDR2 SYGVQD, per germline (reference sequence). The ends lost 4 bases at V and 2 bases at J; junction bases unmatched: 3. The CDR3 nucleotides read TGCGCCAGCAGTGGAGGGGGCACCACAGATACGCAGTATTTT. Translated: CASSGGGTTDTQYF.

The gene calls are TRBV11-2 and TRBJ1-6; D gene uncertain. Germline V gene data show CDR1 as SGHAT and CDR2 as FQNNGV. V dropped 5 bases and J dropped 9 bases, with 11 bases sitting between them. This CDR3 is 13 amino acids long. CDR3 DNA: TGTGCCAGCAGCCGGGAAGGTGGTTCACCCCTCCACTTT. It is translated as CASSREGGSPLHF.

Worth noting for this clone: Its ends do not fully match the called genes, so a read error is possible. This chain uses TRBV7-9 with TRBJ2-7, with unresolved D. Germline V gene sequence: CDR1 SEHNR, CDR2 FQNEAQ (reference sequence). The CDR3 is made up of 11 amino acids. Here the CDR3 DNA reads TGTTCCAGCAGCCTCCTCTACGAGCAGTACTTC. Amino acids: CSSSLLYEQYF. Combining the CDR3 with reference TRBV7-9 and TRBJ2-7 gives the whole variable domain DTGVSQNPRHKITKRGQNVTFRCDPISEHNRLYWYRQTLGQGPEFLTYFQNEAQLEKSRLLSDRFSAERPKGSFSTLEIQRTEQGDSAMYLCSSSLLYEQYFGPGTRLTVT.

A word on this clone: At one boundary the junction diverges from the germline segment, which might be a read error. The V and J genes are TRBV2 and TRBJ2-5; D gene ambiguous. The CDR3 is made up of 11 amino acids. Germline CDR1 reads SNHLY; CDR2 reads FYNNEI. The CDR3 sequence is CASREVATQYF. The CDR3 DNA reads TGTGCCAGCAGGGAAGTGGCGACCCAGTACTTC.

The J gene is TRBJ2-2, the V gene TRBV18, with 11 positions matching TRBD1. CDR1 is KGHSH and CDR2 is LQKENI in the germline V gene. This CDR3 is 15 amino acids long. Trimming at V came to 5 bases and at J to 4 bases, leaving 3 bases not matched to a gene. The CDR3 coding sequence is TGTGCCAGCTCAGTCGGACAGGGGGCCACCGGGGAGCTGTTTTTT. Its protein product is CASSVGQGATGELFF.

V usage is TRBV29-1 and J usage is TRBJ2-1; TRBD1 aligns across 9 bases. J lost 8 bases, V lost 7 bases, and 12 bases had no gene match. The CDR3 is made up of 14 amino acids. CDR1 is SQVTM, CDR2 ANQGSEA, per germline. The CDR3 loop is CSATKGQGGDEQFF. The CDR3 DNA follows: TGCAGCGCTACTAAGGGACAGGGAGGCGATGAGCAGTTCTTC.

The chain has TRBV5-4 and TRBJ1-1, with 7 bases matching TRBD1. Looked up from germline, CDR1 is SGHNT and CDR2 is YYREEE (reference sequence). Trimming took 0 bases from V and 5 from J; bases not matched to a gene: 10. This CDR3 spans 16 amino acids. The CDR3 DNA follows: TGTGCCAGCAGCTTGGGAGGGGGCGGATCGGGTACTGAAGCTTTCTTT. Encoded protein: CASSLGGGGSGTEAFF.

This chain joins TRBV5-1 and TRBJ2-5, with 13 bases fitting TRBD2. V lost 4 bases, J lost 5 bases, and 8 bases stayed unmatched. This CDR3 has 16 amino acids. The V gene's germline CDR1 is SGHRS and CDR2 YFSETQ. The CDR3 coding sequence is TGCGCCAGCAGCCAGGGACTAGCGGGACTCGGGGAGACCCAGTACTTC. Translating it yields CASSQGLAGLGETQYF.

This clone appeared once. J is TRBJ2-3 and V is TRBV13; 7 bases agree with TRBD2. The CDR3 is 15 residues long. Germline CDR1 is PRHDT and CDR2 is FYEKMQ (reference sequence). V lost 5 bases to trimming and J lost 4 bases; unmatched junction nucleotides: 9. CDR3 in amino acids: CASSDAAGIADTQYF. For the CDR3, the DNA is TGTGCCAGCAGCGACGCAGCGGGGATCGCAGATACGCAGTATTTT.

The gene calls are TRBV29-1 and TRBJ2-7, with 7 bases aligning to TRBD1. Looked up from germline, CDR1 is SQVTM and CDR2 is ANQGSEA. Trimming cost V 7 bases and J 3 bases; bases outside gene matches: 9. The CDR3 contains 13 residues. CDR3 coding DNA: TGCAGCGCAGAGACAGGGACCGGCTACGAGCAGTACTTC. Its protein is CSAETGTGYEQYF.

The V gene is TRBV11-3, the J gene TRBJ2-7, with 8 bases that match TRBD1. V shed 6 bases and J 5 bases; nucleotides not matched to a gene: 12. Germline CDR1 is SGHNT and CDR2 is YENEEA. This CDR3 comprises 15 residues. The CDR3 DNA is TGTGCCAGCAGTTCAGACAACAGGGGGATGAACGAGCAGTACTTC. Amino acid sequence: CASSSDNRGMNEQYF.